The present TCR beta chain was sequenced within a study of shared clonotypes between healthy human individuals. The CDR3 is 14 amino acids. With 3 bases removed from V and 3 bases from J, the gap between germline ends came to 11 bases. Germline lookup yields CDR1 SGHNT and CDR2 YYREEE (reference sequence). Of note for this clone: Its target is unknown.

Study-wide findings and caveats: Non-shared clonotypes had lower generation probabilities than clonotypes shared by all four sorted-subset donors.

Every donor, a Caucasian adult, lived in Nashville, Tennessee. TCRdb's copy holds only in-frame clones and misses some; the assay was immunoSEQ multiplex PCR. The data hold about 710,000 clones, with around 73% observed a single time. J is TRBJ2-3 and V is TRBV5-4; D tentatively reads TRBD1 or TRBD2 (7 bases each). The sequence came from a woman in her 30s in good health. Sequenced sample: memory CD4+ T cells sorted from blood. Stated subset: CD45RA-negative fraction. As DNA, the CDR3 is TGTGCCAGCAGCTGGCAGGGGGGGACAGATACGCAGTATTTT. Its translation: CASSWQGGTDTQYF.